The T cell receptor beta chain under discussion was sequenced for a study of radiation and T cells in renal cell carcinoma. CDR3 size: 15 residues. Germline CDR1 and CDR2: LNHDA and SQIVND (reference sequence). Trimming removed 1 base from V and 5 bases from J; junction bases left unmatched: 6. The method was immunoSEQ multiplex PCR; TCRdb's version includes in-frame clones alone and lacks a portion of them. The sample shows some 78,000 clones, roughly nine tenths of them seen only once. The sample's time point: blood 4 weeks post-SBRT, at nephrectomy. Treatment given: 15 Gy SBRT to primary tumor, nephrectomy 4 weeks later.

This sequence originates from a woman between 70 and 85 years old with renal cell carcinoma. The rearrangement joins TRBV19 to TRBJ2-5; 8 bases line up with TRBD2. The specimen comprised blood, sampled from a patient whose treatment included radiotherapy and nephrectomy. The CDR3 sequence: CASSIVGSGVETQYF. The CDR3 DNA follows: TGTGCCAGTAGTATAGTCGGTAGCGGGGTTGAGACCCAGTACTTC.